The rows below give T cell receptor beta chains drawn from one sample of a study of Graves' ophthalmopathy and Graves' hyperthyroidism. In TCRdb, the multiplex PCR reads were re-called with MiXCR into one record per CDR3 protein. The sample holds around 1.1 million distinct CDR3 sequences; roughly two fifths are singletons and the top ten take more than 9.5%. What was sequenced was peripheral blood or thyroid tissue (not recorded which). The receptors stem from an adult man with Graves' hyperthyroidism. Each CDR3 is given with its conserved first and last residue. Each record gives: V gene, J gene, D gene, clone size, CDR3 DNA, CDR3 protein. A D gene is named only where the DNA matches it firmly. Only part of the rows carry a size: once, few, many, or a class if the clone is expanded.

TRBV27,TRBJ1-2,-,-,TGTACCAGCAGTTCGGCCTACATGGACAGTAACTATGGCTACACCTTC,CTSSSAYMDSNYGYTF
TRBV9,TRBJ1-2,-,many,TGTGCCAGCAGCGTAGAGTCCGGACAGATCTATGGCTACACCTTC,CASSVESGQIYGYTF
TRBV20-1,TRBJ1-1,-,many,TGCAGTGCCGGATCATCGGGACAAATGAACACTGAAGCTTTCTTT,CSAGSSGQMNTEAFF
TRBV19,TRBJ2-7,-,few,TGTGCCAGTAGCAATCAGGGTTCCTACGAGCAGTACTTC,CASSNQGSYEQYF
TRBV4-1,TRBJ2-5,TRBD1,few,TGCGCCAGCAGCCGGCCCCGGGACAGGGCTGACGAGACCCAGTACTTC,CASSRPRDRADETQYF
TRBV27,TRBJ2-5,TRBD1,-,TGTGCCAGCAGTTTATCGGTGGGACAGGGAGAGACCCAGTACTTC,CASSLSVGQGETQYF
TRBV7-9,TRBJ2-7,-,-,TGTGCCAGCAGCTTAGGGAAGTCGTACGGGCAGTACTTC,CASSLGKSYGQYF
TRBV20-1,TRBJ2-2,TRBD2,-,TGCAGTGCCCCGGTCAGTAGTAGCGGGATCGGGGAGCTGTTTTTT,CSAPVSSSGIGELFF
TRBV20-1,TRBJ2-2,TRBD2,-,TGCAGTGCCCAGCGGGAGGGCCTCACCGGGGAGCTGTTTTTT,CSAQREGLTGELFF
TRBV11-2,TRBJ2-7,-,many,TGTGCCAGCAGCTTATTTGAGCGGGCGACCGACGAGCAGTACTTC,CASSLFERATDEQYF
TRBV5-4,TRBJ2-2,TRBD1,-,TGTGCCAGCAGCTTGGTGGGACAGGGATTGAACACCGGGGAGCTGTTTTTT,CASSLVGQGLNTGELFF
TRBV29-1,TRBJ1-1,TRBD1,many,TGCAGCGGGGGATGGACAGGGCTAACTGAAGCTTTCTTT,CSGGWTGLTEAFF
TRBV20-1,TRBJ1-1,-,-,TGTTGGAGGAGATCGGCTTTCTTT,CWRRSAFF
TRBV29-1,TRBJ2-7,TRBD1,many,TGCAGCGTAAGGACAGGTGAATCCTACGAGCAGTACTTC,CSVRTGESYEQYF
TRBV5-6,TRBJ2-7,-,-,TGTGCCAGCAGCTTGCCCCAGGGACTTCAAACTTCCTACGAGCAGTACTTC,CASSLPQGLQTSYEQYF
TRBV5-1,TRBJ2-2,TRBD1,-,TGCGCCAGCAGCTTACGGACAGGAGACGGCACCGGGGAGCTGTTTTTT,CASSLRTGDGTGELFF
TRBV19,TRBJ1-2,-,many,TGTGCCAGTAGTATAGACCCAGGCTATGGCTACACCTTC,CASSIDPGYGYTF
TRBV5-1,TRBJ1-2,-,-,TGTGCCAGCAGCCATAACTCCTTCATTCTAGACTACACCTTC,CASSHNSFILDYTF
TRBV3-1,TRBJ1-6,-,-,TGTGCCAGCAGCCCTTACGGGACTGATAATTCACCCCTCCACTTT,CASSPYGTDNSPLHF
TRBV3-1,TRBJ2-2,-,-,TGTGCCAGCAGCCAAGAGTTTCCGACCGGGTATCCCGGGGAGCTGTTTTTT,CASSQEFPTGYPGELFF
TRBV27,TRBJ2-7,TRBD1,-,TGTGCCAGCATAGGCAGGGGGAGCTCCTACGAGCAGTACTTC,CASIGRGSSYEQYF
TRBV5-1,TRBJ2-2,TRBD1,-,TGCGCCAGCAGGCAGGGACAGGCGGAGGGCCGGGAGCTGTTTTTT,CASRQGQAEGRELFF
TRBV19,TRBJ1-5,-,few,TGTGCCAGTAGACCGCCTCCGGGGATAGCTCAGCCCCAGCATTTT,CASRPPPGIAQPQHF
TRBV12-3/TRBV12-4,TRBJ1-6,-,many,TGTGCCAGCAGTTTCGGCGTCTCAGGTTCACCCCTCCACTTT,CASSFGVSGSPLHF
TRBV7-9,TRBJ1-1,TRBD1,many,TGTGCCAGCAGCTTAGTACCAGGGGGCAACACTGAAGCTTTCTTT,CASSLVPGGNTEAFF
TRBV4-1,TRBJ1-3,TRBD1,-,TGCGCCAGCAGCTTAATACTGACAGGGGGTGGAAACACCATATATTTT,CASSLILTGGGNTIYF
TRBV29-1,TRBJ2-5,TRBD2,many,TGCAGCGTCCTGCTAGCGGGAGGGTTGGAGACCCAGTACTTC,CSVLLAGGLETQYF
TRBV30,TRBJ2-6,-,-,TGTGCCTGGCAAAGAGGGTCCGGGGCCAACGTCCTGACTTTC,CAWQRGSGANVLTF
TRBV30,TRBJ2-7,-,-,TGTGCCTGGAGGGAAGGGTGGGGGACATCCTACGAGCAGTACTTC,CAWREGWGTSYEQYF
TRBV9,TRBJ1-1,-,many,TGTGCCAGCAGCGAGGGGAGCTCGCTGAACACTGAAGCTTTCTTT,CASSEGSSLNTEAFF
TRBV10-3,TRBJ1-2,-,many,TGTGCCATCAGTGAGTCCTCCACTCGGGACTATGGCTACACCTTC,CAISESSTRDYGYTF
TRBV7-2,TRBJ2-5,TRBD2,few,TGTGCCAGCAGTTCCGGACTAGCGGGAGGGCCAGAGACCCAGTACTTC,CASSSGLAGGPETQYF
TRBV4-3,TRBJ1-5,-,-,TGCGCCAGCAGCCCCCAGGAGGGATCGGGCAATCAGCCCCAGCATTTT,CASSPQEGSGNQPQHF
TRBV7-9,TRBJ2-7,-,many,TGTGCCAGCAGCCACGTGCCAGGTATTCCCTACGAGCAGTACTTC,CASSHVPGIPYEQYF
TRBV20-1,TRBJ2-5,TRBD2,-,TGCAGTGCTATCCCGGGACTAGCGGACCAAGAGACCCAGTACTTC,CSAIPGLADQETQYF
TRBV6-5,TRBJ1-2,-,-,TGTGCCAGCAGTTACGTGGCCCGGGAAGGCTATGGCTACACCTTC,CASSYVAREGYGYTF
TRBV12-3/TRBV12-4,TRBJ1-4,-,many,TGTGCCAGCAGGGCGGCGGGGGAACTGTTTTTT,CASRAAGELFF
TRBV7-9,TRBJ1-5,-,-,TGTGCCAGCAGCCAAGATCTGGGGGGGGCAAAGCAGCCCCAGCATTTT,CASSQDLGGAKQPQHF
TRBV6-5,TRBJ2-2,TRBD1,once,TGTGCCAGCAGTGAGGACAGGCCGAACACCGGGGAGCTGTTTTTT,CASSEDRPNTGELFF
TRBV5-1,TRBJ2-7,TRBD2,many,TGCGCCAGCAGACGGCTAGCGGGAGACTCCTACGAGCAGTACTTC,CASRRLAGDSYEQYF
TRBV5-6,TRBJ1-5,-,few,TGTGCCAGCAGCTCCGGGACAAAATACAATCAGCCCCAGCATTTT,CASSSGTKYNQPQHF